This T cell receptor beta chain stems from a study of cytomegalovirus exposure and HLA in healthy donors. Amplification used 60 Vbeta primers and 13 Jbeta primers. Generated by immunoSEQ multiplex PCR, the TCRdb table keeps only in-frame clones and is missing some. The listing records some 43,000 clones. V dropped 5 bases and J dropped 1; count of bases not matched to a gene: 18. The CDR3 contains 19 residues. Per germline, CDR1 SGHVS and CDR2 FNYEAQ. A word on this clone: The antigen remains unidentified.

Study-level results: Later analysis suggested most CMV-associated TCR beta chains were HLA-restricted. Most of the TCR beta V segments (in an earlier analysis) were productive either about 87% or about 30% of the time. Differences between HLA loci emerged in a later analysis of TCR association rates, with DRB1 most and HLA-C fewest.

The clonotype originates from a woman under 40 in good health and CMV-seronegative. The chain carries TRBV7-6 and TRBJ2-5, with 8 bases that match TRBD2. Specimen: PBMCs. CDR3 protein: CASSLTPPGTRLSQETQYF. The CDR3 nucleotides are TGTGCCAGCAGCCTAACACCTCCCGGGACTAGGCTCTCCCAAGAGACCCAGTACTTC.